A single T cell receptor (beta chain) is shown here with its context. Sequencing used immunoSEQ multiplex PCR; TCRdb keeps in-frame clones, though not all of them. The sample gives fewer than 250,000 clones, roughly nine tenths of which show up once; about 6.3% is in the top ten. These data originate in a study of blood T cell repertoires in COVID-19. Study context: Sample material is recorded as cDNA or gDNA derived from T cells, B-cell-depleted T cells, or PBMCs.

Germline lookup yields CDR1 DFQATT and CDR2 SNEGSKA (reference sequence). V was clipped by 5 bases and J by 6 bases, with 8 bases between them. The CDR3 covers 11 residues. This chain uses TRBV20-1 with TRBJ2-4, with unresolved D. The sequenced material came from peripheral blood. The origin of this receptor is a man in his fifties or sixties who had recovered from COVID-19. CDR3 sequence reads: CSAGRINIQYF. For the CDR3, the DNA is TGCAGTGCTGGGCGAATAAACATTCAGTACTTC.